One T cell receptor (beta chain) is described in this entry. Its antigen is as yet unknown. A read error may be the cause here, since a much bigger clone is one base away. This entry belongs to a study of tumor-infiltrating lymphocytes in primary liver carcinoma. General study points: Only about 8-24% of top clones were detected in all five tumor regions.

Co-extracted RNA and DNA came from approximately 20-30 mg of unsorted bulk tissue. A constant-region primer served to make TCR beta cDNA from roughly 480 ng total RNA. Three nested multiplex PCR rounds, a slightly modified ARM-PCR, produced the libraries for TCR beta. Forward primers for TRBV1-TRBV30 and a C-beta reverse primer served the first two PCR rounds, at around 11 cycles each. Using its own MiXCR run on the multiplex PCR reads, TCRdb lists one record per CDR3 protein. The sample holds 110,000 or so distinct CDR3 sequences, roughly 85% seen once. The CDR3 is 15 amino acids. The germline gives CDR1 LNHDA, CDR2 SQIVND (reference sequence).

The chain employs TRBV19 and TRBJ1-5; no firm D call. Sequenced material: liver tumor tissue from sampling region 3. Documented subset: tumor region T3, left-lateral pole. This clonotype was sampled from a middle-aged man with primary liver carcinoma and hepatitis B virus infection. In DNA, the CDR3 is TGTGCCAGTAGTATAGGGGCCGTTAGCAATCAGCCCCCGCATTTT. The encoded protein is CASSIGAVSNQPPHF.